These T cell receptor beta chains were read from a single sample in a study of T cell responses to AZD1222 COVID-19 vaccine. Measured with immunoSEQ multiplex PCR; TCRdb has only the in-frame clones, and not every one. The sample lists some 130,000 clones, about 89% occurring once. The sample consisted of peripheral blood, taken on day 0 of AZD1222 vaccination. The origin of the receptors is an adult in good health. CDR3s include the opening cysteine and the closing phenylalanine or tryptophan. The order of the fields is CDR3 length, clone size, J gene, V gene, D gene, CDR3 DNA, CDR3 protein. The D gene is left open where the match is weak. Size is omitted from some rows. Given values are once, few, many or a class for expanded clones.

16	once	TRBJ1-2	TRBV3-1/TRBV3-2	NA	TGTGCCAGCAGCCAGCGGCTACCATCGCCCCTGTATGGCTACACCTTC	CASSQRLPSPLYGYTF
17	NA	TRBJ2-2	TRBV7-2	TRBD1	TGTGCCAGCAGCGGCCAACAGGGGGTCGCGAACACCGGGGAGCTGTTTTTT	CASSGQQGVANTGELFF
13	NA	TRBJ1-6	TRBV5-6	NA	TGTGCCAGCAGCTTGGCCGCAGGCTCACCCCTCCACTTT	CASSLAAGSPLHF
15	NA	TRBJ1-2	TRBV14	TRBD1	TGTGCCAGCAGCCAAAGACAGGGGGTCAACTATGGCTACACCTTC	CASSQRQGVNYGYTF
12	few	TRBJ1-1	TRBV7-8	NA	TGTGCCAGCAGCCACTGGAACACTGAAGCTTTCTTT	CASSHWNTEAFF
14	NA	TRBJ1-4	TRBV9	TRBD1	TGTGCCAGCAGCCTCAGGGGGCGGGGTGAAAAACTGTTTTTT	CASSLRGRGEKLFF
21	NA	TRBJ2-7	TRBV27	NA	TGTGCCAGCAGTTTCCCCCCCGGGGAACCCAGAACGGATTATAGCTCCTACGAGCAGTACTTC	CASSFPPGEPRTDYSSYEQYF
13	NA	TRBJ1-1	TRBV11-3	NA	TGTGCCAGCAGCTCGCCCCAGTGGGGCCGAGCTTTCTTT	CASSSPQWGRAFF
17	NA	TRBJ2-2	TRBV6-2/TRBV6-3	TRBD1	TGTGCCAGCAGTTACTCGAGGGACAGGGGAAACACCGGGGAGCTGTTTTTT	CASSYSRDRGNTGELFF
15	NA	TRBJ1-2	TRBV27	NA	TGTGCCAGCAGTTTGCAGGGATGGAATTACTATGGCTACACCTTC	CASSLQGWNYYGYTF
14	once	TRBJ1-2	TRBV27	TRBD1	TGTGCCAGCAGTTTAGGACAGGGGATTGGAGGCTACACCTTC	CASSLGQGIGGYTF
16	NA	TRBJ2-5	TRBV4-2	NA	TGTGCCAGCAGCCAAGAGGCCGGGCGGCACCAAGAGACCCAGTACTTC	CASSQEAGRHQETQYF
19	NA	TRBJ1-6	TRBV6-1	NA	TGTGCCAGCAGTGAACCGGGGACTGCCCGCGTGTCCTATAATTCACCCCTCCACTTT	CASSEPGTARVSYNSPLHF
15	NA	TRBJ1-6	TRBV19	TRBD1	TGTGCCAGTTCTCCCGGGACAGGGGTTTTCTCACCCCTCCACTTT	CASSPGTGVFSPLHF
14	NA	TRBJ1-2	TRBV27	NA	TGTGCCAGCAGTTCCGGGACAACTAACTATGGCTACACCTTC	CASSSGTTNYGYTF
17	NA	TRBJ2-5	TRBV28	NA	TGTGCCAGCAGTACTAGCAGCCGGACAGGATGGCAAGAGACCCAGTACTTC	CASSTSSRTGWQETQYF
15	NA	TRBJ2-7	TRBV9	TRBD1	TGTGCCAGCGCCCCAGGAGACAGGGAATACTACGAGCAGTACTTC	CASAPGDREYYEQYF
15	NA	TRBJ2-5	TRBV6-2/TRBV6-3	TRBD2	TGTGCCAGCAGTAGGAGCGGGGGGAGACAAGAGACCCAGTACTTC	CASSRSGGRQETQYF
18	NA	TRBJ2-3	TRBV5-4	NA	TGTGCCAGCAGCGCCGGTGAGGGGGGCGCTTGGGGCACAGATACGCAGTATTTT	CASSAGEGGAWGTDTQYF
13	NA	TRBJ1-5	TRBV7-2	NA	TGTGCCAGCAGTTACAGAGGGGATCAGCCCCAGCATTTT	CASSYRGDQPQHF
16	NA	TRBJ1-3	TRBV11-2	NA	TGTGCCAGCAGCTTAGTGCCTGAGCTCTCTGGAAACACCATATATTTT	CASSLVPELSGNTIYF
13	once	TRBJ1-1	TRBV27	NA	TGTGCCAGCAGTTATGGGAGAAACACTGAAGCTTTCTTT	CASSYGRNTEAFF
18	NA	TRBJ1-6	TRBV5-5	NA	TGTGCCAGCAGCCCGACCGGGACGGATAGCTCCTATAATTCACCCCTCCACTTT	CASSPTGTDSSYNSPLHF
14	NA	TRBJ1-5	TRBV6-5	TRBD1	TGTGCCAGCAGAGGACAGGGCGGGATACAGCCCCAGCATTTT	CASRGQGGIQPQHF
15	NA	TRBJ1-5	TRBV28	TRBD1	TGTGCCAGCAGCGACAGGGGGATGAGCAATCAGCCCCAGCATTTT	CASSDRGMSNQPQHF
14	NA	TRBJ1-2	TRBV3-1/TRBV3-2	NA	TGTGCCAGCAGCCAAGGGCGAACAGACTACGGCTACACCTTC	CASSQGRTDYGYTF
16	NA	TRBJ2-1	TRBV6-2/TRBV6-3	TRBD2	TGTGCCAGCAGCCGACCCCCGGGACTAGTTGGGGGTGAGCAGTTCTTC	CASSRPPGLVGGEQFF
14	NA	TRBJ1-1	TRBV19	TRBD1	TGTGCCAGTAGTCTCCCGGACAGGGCCTCTGAAGCTTTCTTT	CASSLPDRASEAFF
16	once	TRBJ1-4	TRBV4-1	NA	TGCGCCAGCAGCCAAGAGGGTACGCGTGGCAATGAAAAACTGTTTTTT	CASSQEGTRGNEKLFF
14	NA	TRBJ2-3	TRBV18	NA	TGTGCCAGCTCACCTCTGCCCTCCACAGATACGCAGTATTTT	CASSPLPSTDTQYF
15	NA	TRBJ2-1	TRBV3-1/TRBV3-2	NA	TGTGCCAGCAGCCAAGTAGGGGCCCGGTCGGGTGAGCAGTTCTTC	CASSQVGARSGEQFF
14	NA	TRBJ2-2	TRBV7-6	TRBD1	TGTGCCAGCAGTTGGACAGGGGGACCCGGGGAGCTGTTTTTT	CASSWTGGPGELFF
15	NA	TRBJ2-7	TRBV4-3	NA	TGCGCCAGCAGCCTAGCCGGGGGGCACCACTACGAGCAGTACTTC	CASSLAGGHHYEQYF
16	NA	TRBJ2-5	TRBV6-2/TRBV6-3	NA	TGTGCCAGCAGTTACCCCGATAGGGAAGAGTTGGAGACCCAGTACTTC	CASSYPDREELETQYF
16	NA	TRBJ2-1	TRBV2	TRBD1	TGTGCCATAACAGGTGGGGACAGGGACAAGTACAATGAGCAGTTCTTC	CAITGGDRDKYNEQFF
12	NA	TRBJ1-3	TRBV6-5	NA	TGTGCCAGCAGGGCCTCTGGAAACACCATATATTTT	CASRASGNTIYF
18	NA	TRBJ2-1	TRBV10-3	NA	TGTGCCATCTTTAGCCCTGGGGCGGGGAAAAGCTCCTACAATGAGCAGTTCTTC	CAIFSPGAGKSSYNEQFF
17	NA	TRBJ1-1	TRBV19	TRBD1	TGTGCCAGTAGTATAACCCAAAGGGACAGAAGGAACACTGAAGCTTTCTTT	CASSITQRDRRNTEAFF
15	NA	TRBJ2-7	TRBV10-2	NA	TGCGCCAGCAGGGACACCGGGACTTCAACCTACGAGCAGTACTTC	CASRDTGTSTYEQYF
16	NA	TRBJ2-5	TRBV9	NA	TGTGCCAGCAGCGTAGCCCCTGTCCGGGACCAAGAGACCCAGTACTTC	CASSVAPVRDQETQYF
15	NA	TRBJ2-2	TRBV10-3	TRBD1	TGTGCCATCAGTAACCGGGACAGGGAAGATGGGGAGCTGTTTTTT	CAISNRDREDGELFF
14	NA	TRBJ2-2	TRBV6-6	NA	TGTGCCAGCTCGGAGGCACTGAACACCGGGGAGCTGTTTTTT	CASSEALNTGELFF
16	NA	TRBJ2-1	TRBV27	NA	TGTGCCAGCAGTTACCCGCAGGGTAATAACTACAATGAGCAGTTCTTC	CASSYPQGNNYNEQFF
13	NA	TRBJ2-7	TRBV19	NA	TGTGCCAGTAGTATAGATCTTTCTCAAGAGCAGTACTTC	CASSIDLSQEQYF
16	NA	TRBJ1-6	TRBV7-2	TRBD1	TGTGCCAGCAGCCTCACCACCGGGACAGGGAATTCACCCCTCCACTTT	CASSLTTGTGNSPLHF
16	NA	TRBJ1-6	TRBV9	NA	TGTGCCAGCAGCCCCTCGGGGAGGCCCGATACTTCACCCCTCCACTTT	CASSPSGRPDTSPLHF
14	NA	TRBJ1-6	TRBV27	NA	TGTGCCAGCAGTTACCAGGCTCGAAATTCACCCCTCCACTTT	CASSYQARNSPLHF
16	NA	TRBJ1-5	TRBV4-2	TRBD1	TGTGCCAGCAGCCAAGAGCAGGGGGCGAGTCATCAGCCCCAGCATTTT	CASSQEQGASHQPQHF
14	few	TRBJ1-2	TRBV5-4	NA	TGTGCCAGCAGCCCGGACAGTTCTTACTATGGCTACACCTTC	CASSPDSSYYGYTF
15	once	TRBJ1-5	TRBV5-6	TRBD1	TGTGCCAGCAGCTACAGGGGTCGGAGCAATCAGCCCCAGCATTTT	CASSYRGRSNQPQHF
15	NA	TRBJ1-3	TRBV5-1	NA	TGCGCCAGCAGATGGGACACAGACTCTGGAAACACCATATATTTT	CASRWDTDSGNTIYF
15	NA	TRBJ2-3	TRBV7-8	TRBD2	TGTGCCAGCAGCGCACTAGCGGCATCCACAGATACGCAGTATTTT	CASSALAASTDTQYF
13	once	TRBJ1-2	TRBV6-1	NA	TGTGCCAGCAGTGAAGTATGGACTGATGGCTACACCTTC	CASSEVWTDGYTF
16	NA	TRBJ1-6	TRBV3-1/TRBV3-2	NA	TGTGCCAGCAGCCAAGAAAGTTTTCCCCCGGTTTCACCCCTCCACTTT	CASSQESFPPVSPLHF
16	NA	TRBJ2-2	TRBV9	NA	TGTGCCAGCAGCCCCGATCGACAGGTGGCAAACGGGGAGCTGTTTTTT	CASSPDRQVANGELFF
15	NA	TRBJ1-1	TRBV6-5	NA	TGTGCCAGCAGTTACTCGGGCGAAGTCGGGACTGAAGCTTTCTTT	CASSYSGEVGTEAFF
16	few	TRBJ1-2	TRBV7-8	NA	TGTGCCAGCAGCTTAGCGGGCTGGGGAGCTAACTATGGCTACACCTTC	CASSLAGWGANYGYTF
17	NA	TRBJ2-3	TRBV24-1	TRBD2	TGTGCCACCAGTGGGCGGGGAGGGTCAGGGAAGACAGATACGCAGTATTTT	CATSGRGGSGKTDTQYF
17	NA	TRBJ1-1	TRBV4-3	NA	TGCGCCAGCAGCCAAGGGCTGCCGGGGACCGTGAACACTGAAGCTTTCTTT	CASSQGLPGTVNTEAFF
16	NA	TRBJ2-3	TRBV25-1	NA	TGTGCCAGCAGTGACGGCGGACAGATTAGCACAGATACGCAGTATTTT	CASSDGGQISTDTQYF